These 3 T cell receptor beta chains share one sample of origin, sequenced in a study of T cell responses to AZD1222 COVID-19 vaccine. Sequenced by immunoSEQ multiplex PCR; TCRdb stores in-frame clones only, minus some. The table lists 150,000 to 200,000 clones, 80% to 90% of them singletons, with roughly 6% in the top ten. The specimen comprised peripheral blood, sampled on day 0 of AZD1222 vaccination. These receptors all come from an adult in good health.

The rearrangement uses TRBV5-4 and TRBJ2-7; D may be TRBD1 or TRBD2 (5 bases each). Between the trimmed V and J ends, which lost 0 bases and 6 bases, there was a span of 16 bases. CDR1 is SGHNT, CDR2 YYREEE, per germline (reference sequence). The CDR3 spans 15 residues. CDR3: CASSLAGFPGGEQYF. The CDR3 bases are TGTGCCAGCAGCTTGGCGGGGTTCCCTGGGGGCGAGCAGTACTTC.

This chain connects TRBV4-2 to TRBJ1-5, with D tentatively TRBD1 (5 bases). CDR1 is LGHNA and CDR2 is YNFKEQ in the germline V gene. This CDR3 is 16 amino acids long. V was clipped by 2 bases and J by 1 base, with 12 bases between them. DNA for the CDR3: TGTGCCAGCAGCCAAACCGGGACGACCAGCAATCAGCCCCAGCATTTT. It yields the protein CASSQTGTTSNQPQHF.

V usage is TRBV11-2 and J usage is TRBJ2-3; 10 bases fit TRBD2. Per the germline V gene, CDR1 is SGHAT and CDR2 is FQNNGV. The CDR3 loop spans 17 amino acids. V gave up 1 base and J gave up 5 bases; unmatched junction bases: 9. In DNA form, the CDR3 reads TGTGCCAGCAGCTTAGGGGTACTAGCGGGAAAAGGAGATACGCAGTATTTT. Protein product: CASSLGVLAGKGDTQYF. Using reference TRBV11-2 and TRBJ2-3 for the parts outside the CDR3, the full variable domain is EAGVAQSPRYKIIEKRQSVAFWCNPISGHATLYWYQQILGQGPKLLIQFQNNGVVDDSQLPKDRFSAERLKGVDSTLKIQPAKLEDSAVYLCASSLGVLAGKGDTQYFGPGTRLTVL.